This TCR beta chain came from a study of CD8 T cells in ankylosing spondylitis. Study outcomes and limitations: Enrichment of disease-linked clones was reportedly significant in matched ankylosing spondylitis synovial fluid. Reactive arthritis synovial fluid and blood were previously reported to contain some motif variants. Typical of ankylosing spondylitis blood, it appeared, was a TCR beta motif of fewer than 10 highly homologous variants.

A note on this clonotype: Its target is unknown.

The CDR3 has 15 amino acids. CDR1 and CDR2 (germline): DFQATT, SNEGSKA (reference sequence). Trimming at V came to 0 bases and at J to 5 bases, leaving 5 bases not matched to a gene. One entry per CDR3 protein results from TCRdb running MiXCR on the 5' RACE reads. The profile covers roughly 700,000 distinct CDR3 sequences, with under 20% appearing a single time and around 19% taken by the ten largest. Sequenced material: blood, either unsorted or a sorted T cell fraction (not recorded which). The TCR originated in a male donor with ankylosing spondylitis. The rearrangement uses TRBV20-1 and TRBJ2-1; 9 bases agree with TRBD2. The CDR3 reads CSARDRLAADNEQFF. CDR3 bases: TGCAGTGCTAGAGATAGACTAGCGGCGGACAATGAGCAGTTCTTC.